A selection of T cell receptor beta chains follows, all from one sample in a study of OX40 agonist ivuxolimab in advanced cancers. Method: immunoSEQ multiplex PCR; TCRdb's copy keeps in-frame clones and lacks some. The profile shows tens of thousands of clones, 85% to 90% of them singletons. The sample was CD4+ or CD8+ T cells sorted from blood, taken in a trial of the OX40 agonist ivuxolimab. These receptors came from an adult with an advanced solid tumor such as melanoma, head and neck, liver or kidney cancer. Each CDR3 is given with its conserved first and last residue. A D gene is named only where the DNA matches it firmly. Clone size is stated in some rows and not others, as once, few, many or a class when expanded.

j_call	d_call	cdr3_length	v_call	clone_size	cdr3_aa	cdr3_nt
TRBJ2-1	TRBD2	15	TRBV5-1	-	CASSLRLAGGNEQFF	TGCGCCAGCAGCCTTAGACTAGCGGGAGGAAATGAGCAGTTCTTC
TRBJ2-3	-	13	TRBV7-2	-	CASSHGTLRAQYF	TGTGCCAGCAGCCACGGGACTCTCAGGGCGCAGTATTTT
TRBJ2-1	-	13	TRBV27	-	CASSGSLRNEQFF	TGTGCCAGCAGTGGGTCCCTCCGCAATGAGCAGTTCTTC
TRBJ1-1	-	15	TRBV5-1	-	CASSPGGTRNTEAFF	TGCGCCAGCAGCCCGGGGGGCACGAGGAACACTGAAGCTTTCTTT
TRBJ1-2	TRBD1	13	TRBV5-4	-	CASSTGEDYGYTF	TGTGCCAGCAGCACAGGGGAAGACTATGGCTACACCTTC
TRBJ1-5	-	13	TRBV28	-	CATLTGANQPQHF	TGTGCCACTCTTACGGGGGCCAATCAGCCCCAGCATTTT
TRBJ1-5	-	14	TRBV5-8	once	CASSLWAGDQPQHF	TGTGCCAGCAGCTTGTGGGCAGGGGATCAGCCCCAGCATTTT
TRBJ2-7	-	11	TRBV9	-	CASSETYEQYF	TGTGCCAGCAGCGAAACCTACGAGCAGTACTTC
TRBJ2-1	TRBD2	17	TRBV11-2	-	CASSLGGAGAGFNEQFF	TGTGCCAGCAGCTTAGGTGGAGCGGGAGCAGGGTTCAATGAGCAGTTCTTC
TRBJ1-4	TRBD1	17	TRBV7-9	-	CASSSRQGGKTNEKLFF	TGTGCCAGCAGCTCCCGCCAGGGGGGGAAAACTAATGAAAAACTGTTTTTT
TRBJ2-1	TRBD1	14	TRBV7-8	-	CASSLGTDYNEQFF	TGTGCCAGCAGCTTGGGGACAGATTACAATGAGCAGTTCTTC
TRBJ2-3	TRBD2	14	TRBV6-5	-	CASSYLAGADTQYF	TGTGCCAGCAGTTACCTAGCGGGAGCAGATACGCAGTATTTT
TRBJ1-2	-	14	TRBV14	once	CASSQAGFGDGYTF	TGTGCCAGCAGCCAAGCAGGGTTCGGAGATGGCTACACCTTC
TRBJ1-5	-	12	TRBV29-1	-	CSAGQRDQPQHF	TGCAGCGCAGGACAGAGAGATCAGCCCCAGCATTTT
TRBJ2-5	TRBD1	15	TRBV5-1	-	CASSYGQGALETQYF	TGCGCCAGCAGCTACGGACAGGGGGCTTTGGAGACCCAGTACTTC
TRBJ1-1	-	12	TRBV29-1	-	CSGESMNTEAFF	TGCAGCGGTGAGTCGATGAACACTGAAGCTTTCTTT
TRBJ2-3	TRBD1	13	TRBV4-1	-	CATQDRHTDTQYF	TGCGCCACCCAGGACAGGCACACAGATACGCAGTATTTT
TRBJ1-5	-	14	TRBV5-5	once	CASSLSLIDQPQHF	TGTGCCAGCAGCTTGAGTCTGATAGATCAGCCCCAGCATTTT
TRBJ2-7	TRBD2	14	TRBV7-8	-	CASSPGRAPSEQYF	TGTGCCAGCAGCCCCGGGAGGGCCCCGTCCGAGCAGTACTTC
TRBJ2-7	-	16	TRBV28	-	CASSLGRGPGAYEQYF	TGTGCCAGCAGTTTAGGGCGGGGGCCGGGGGCCTACGAGCAGTACTTC
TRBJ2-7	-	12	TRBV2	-	CASSVVSYEQYF	TGTGCCAGCAGTGTGGTTTCCTACGAGCAGTACTTC
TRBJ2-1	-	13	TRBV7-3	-	CASSQGNQNEQFF	TGTGCCAGCAGCCAGGGGAATCAAAATGAGCAGTTCTTC
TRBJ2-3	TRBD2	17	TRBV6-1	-	CASSQASPGLAGMPQYF	TGTGCCAGCAGTCAAGCCTCACCGGGACTAGCGGGAATGCCCCAGTATTTT
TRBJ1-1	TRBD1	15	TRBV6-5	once	CASRPGQGIGTEAFF	TGTGCCAGCAGGCCAGGACAGGGAATTGGGACTGAAGCTTTCTTT